These T cell receptor beta chains were read from a single sample in a study of CD8+CD57+ T cells in acquired aplastic anemia. TCRdb used MiXCR to reprocess the reads, holding one entry per CDR3 protein. The sample records about 110,000 distinct CDR3 sequences, 40% to 65% being singletons. The sequencing sample was made of sorted CD4+, CD8+, or CD8+CD57+ T cells (not recorded which) from PBMCs. Receptors originate from a human donor in good health, serving as a control. CDR3s include the opening cysteine and the closing phenylalanine or tryptophan. The order of the fields is J gene, D gene, clone size, V gene, CDR3 DNA, CDR3 protein. D genes are given only for firm matches. Size is omitted from some rows. Given values are once, few, many or a class for expanded clones.

>TRBJ2-1|.|many|TRBV29-1
TGCAGCGTGGAGTACAATGAGCAGTTCTTC
CSVEYNEQFF
>TRBJ2-1|.|few|TRBV27
TGTGCCAGCAGTCCCGAAGGCGAATCCTACAATGAGCAGTTCTTC
CASSPEGESYNEQFF
>TRBJ1-2|.|few|TRBV2
TGTGCCAGCAGTGGTCTGAGAGGGAGACATGGCTACACCTTC
CASSGLRGRHGYTF
>TRBJ2-7|TRBD1|medium-sized|TRBV29-1
TGCAGCGCACGGACAGGGTGGGACGAGCAGTACTTC
CSARTGWDEQYF
>TRBJ2-1|.|few|TRBV9
TGTGCCAGCAGCGTTCCGGGATCTGACAATGAGCAGTTCTTC
CASSVPGSDNEQFF
>TRBJ1-5|TRBD1|.|TRBV19
TGTGCCAGTAGGGAGACAGGGAGCAATCAGCCCCAGCATTTT
CASRETGSNQPQHF
>TRBJ1-2|.|many|TRBV27
TGTGCCAGCAGTCCAACCGTCCGCAGGGGCCAATTCTATGGCTACACCTTC
CASSPTVRRGQFYGYTF
>TRBJ1-2|.|many|TRBV27
TGTGCCAGCAGTGAGGACAGAACTAACTATGGCTACACCTTC
CASSEDRTNYGYTF
>TRBJ1-5|.|.|TRBV7-3
TGTGCCAGCAGTCGAACTAGCGCCCAAGAGACCCAGCATTTT
CASSRTSAQETQHF
>TRBJ2-2|TRBD1|many|TRBV7-6
TGTGCCAGCAGCCTAGGGGGCGGCGGGGAGCTGTTTTTT
CASSLGGGGELFF
>TRBJ1-3|.|many|TRBV16
TGTGCCAGCAGCCAACCACCCCAGTCTCAGGGTTACGGAAACACCATATATTTT
CASSQPPQSQGYGNTIYF
>TRBJ2-2|.|.|TRBV7-6
TGTGCCAGCAGCTTAACACTGCGTGCCGGGGAGCTGTTTTTT
CASSLTLRAGELFF
>TRBJ2-5|.|.|TRBV15
TGTGCCACCAGCAACCGTGAGACCCAGTACTTC
CATSNRETQYF
>TRBJ2-7|.|few|TRBV29-1
TGCAGCGTTGGGGGGACTCGCGGGGTGGGGCGAGACGAGCAGTACTTC
CSVGGTRGVGRDEQYF
>TRBJ2-5|.|.|TRBV7-6
TGTGCCAGCAGCCAGCGTTGGGGGGCCGGGGAGACCCAGTACTTC
CASSQRWGAGETQYF
>TRBJ2-7|TRBD2|.|TRBV25-1
TGTGCCAGCAGTGGGACTAGCGGGGGGCAACACGAGCAGTACTTC
CASSGTSGGQHEQYF
>TRBJ1-5|TRBD1|many|TRBV3-1
TGTGCCAGCAGTTACGGACAGGGCAGCAATCAGCCCCAGCATTTT
CASSYGQGSNQPQHF
>TRBJ2-1|TRBD2|.|TRBV19
TGTGCCACTGGACTAGCGGGCCTCAATGAGCAGTTCTTC
CATGLAGLNEQFF
>TRBJ1-2|TRBD1|.|TRBV2
TGTGCCAGCAGTGACCCGGGACAGGGGCCGTTATATGGCTACACCTTC
CASSDPGQGPLYGYTF
>TRBJ2-2|TRBD2|.|TRBV20-1
TGCAGTGCTCGAAGGGCGGGAGGAACCGGGGAGCTGTTTTTT
CSARRAGGTGELFF
>TRBJ1-1|.|.|TRBV27
TGTGCCAGCAGTTTATCGGGGGGAGACACTGAAGCTTTCTTT
CASSLSGGDTEAFF
>TRBJ2-3|.|.|TRBV13
TGTGCCAGCAGCCCCACGGTCGGGAGCACAGATACGCAGTATTTT
CASSPTVGSTDTQYF
>TRBJ1-1|.|.|TRBV25-1
TGTGCCAGCAGTGAACACCACAGGGATGAAGCTTTCTTT
CASSEHHRDEAFF
>TRBJ2-5|TRBD1|many|TRBV7-8
TGTGCCAGCAGCGCCGACGACAGGGTTGGAGAGACCCAGTACTTC
CASSADDRVGETQYF
>TRBJ2-7|.|many|TRBV12-3/TRBV12-4
TGTGCCAGCAGCAGCCAGCGGGCGAGCTCCTACGAGCAGTACTTC
CASSSQRASSYEQYF
>TRBJ2-1|.|few|TRBV19
TGTGCCAGTAGTATCAATCGGGGGTTAGACGATGAGCAGTTCTTC
CASSINRGLDDEQFF
>TRBJ1-3|TRBD1|.|TRBV6-5
TGTGCCAGCAGTTACTCAGGGACAGGGAACACCATATATTTT
CASSYSGTGNTIYF
>TRBJ2-5|TRBD1|.|TRBV20-1
TGCAGTGCCACCCTGGACAGGGGATCTCAGTACTTC
CSATLDRGSQYF
>TRBJ2-5|.|many|TRBV9
TGTGCCAGCAGCCTCCCCTTGGGGGACGAGAGGGTAGGGGAGACCCAGTACTTC
CASSLPLGDERVGETQYF
>TRBJ2-3|.|.|TRBV20-1
TGCAGTGCTAGAGATTTCCAGGGTGGTCAGGCGCAGTATTTT
CSARDFQGGQAQYF
>TRBJ1-2|.|.|TRBV29-1
TGCAGCGTTGACCCGTCGAGCTCTGGGGGCTACACCTTC
CSVDPSSSGGYTF
>TRBJ2-3|TRBD2|many|TRBV7-2
TGTGCCAGCAGCTACCGCGGGAGAGGCACAGATACGCAGTATTTT
CASSYRGRGTDTQYF
>TRBJ2-3|TRBD2|.|TRBV5-1
TGCGCCAGCAGCTCTCGGGAGGCGAACGCAGATACGCAGTATTTT
CASSSREANADTQYF
>TRBJ1-3|.|.|TRBV2
TGTGCCAGCAGGCAAGGGACCGCCGGAAACACCATATATTTT
CASRQGTAGNTIYF
>TRBJ2-7|TRBD2|many|TRBV4-1
TGCGCCAGCAGCCAAGTGGCACTAGCGGGAGCAGGGGAGCAGTACTTC
CASSQVALAGAGEQYF
>TRBJ1-2|TRBD1|.|TRBV25-1
TGTGCCAGCAGCCTATCGACAGGGTTCGGTATCTATGGCTACACCTTC
CASSLSTGFGIYGYTF
>TRBJ1-4|TRBD1|.|TRBV19
TGTGCCAGTAGTATCGGCAGGGGGAACGAAAAACTGTTTTTT
CASSIGRGNEKLFF
>TRBJ1-2|.|.|TRBV29-1
TGCAGCGTTGCGCCCAGGGAGAGCTATGGCTACACCTTC
CSVAPRESYGYTF
>TRBJ2-3|.|few|TRBV11-2
TGTGCCAGCAGCTTCCGGGACTCGAACACAGATACGCAGTATTTT
CASSFRDSNTDTQYF
>TRBJ1-2|.|many|TRBV29-1
TGCAGCGTTGTGAGGGATGACTATGGCTACACCTTC
CSVVRDDYGYTF
>TRBJ1-5|.|.|TRBV20-1
TGCAGTGCTAGGCAGGGCTTGAATCAGCCCCAGCATTTT
CSARQGLNQPQHF
>TRBJ1-2|TRBD1|.|TRBV24-1
TGTGCCACCAGTGACCCTTCCGGGACAGACTATGGCTACACCTTC
CATSDPSGTDYGYTF
>TRBJ2-1|.|.|TRBV19
TGTGCCAGTAGTCTCAGGGGGGAAGGGGACAATGAGCAGTTCTTC
CASSLRGEGDNEQFF
>TRBJ2-7|.|.|TRBV7-9
TGTGCCAGCAGCTCCCAGGAGAATGCCTACGAGCAGTACTTC
CASSSQENAYEQYF
>TRBJ1-6|TRBD1|.|TRBV15
TGTGCCACCAGCAGAGATCCTATAGACAGGGCGAGTTCACCCCTCCACTTT
CATSRDPIDRASSPLHF
>TRBJ2-6|.|many|TRBV4-3
TGCGCCAGCAGCCAAGATGCGGACAGCTCTGGGGCCAACGTCCTGACTTTC
CASSQDADSSGANVLTF
>TRBJ1-5|.|.|TRBV12-3/TRBV12-4
TGTGCCAGCAGTTCAGGGTTATGGCAGCCCCAGCATTTT
CASSSGLWQPQHF
>TRBJ2-1|TRBD2|many|TRBV2
TGTGCCAGCAGTGTAGGGGGACTAGCAGTTTACAATGAGCAGTTCTTC
CASSVGGLAVYNEQFF
>TRBJ1-2|.|few|TRBV5-6
TGTGCCAGCAGCCGGGACTATGGCTACACCTTC
CASSRDYGYTF
>TRBJ1-5|TRBD1|many|TRBV12-3/TRBV12-4
TGTGCCAGCAGTTCATGGTTAGGGACAGGGGTTTATGGCAATCAGCCCCAGCATTTT
CASSSWLGTGVYGNQPQHF
>TRBJ2-5|TRBD1|once|TRBV24-1
TGTGCCACCAGCGCGGGACAGGGAGTCTCGGAGGAGACCCAGTACTTC
CATSAGQGVSEETQYF
>TRBJ1-6|TRBD1|.|TRBV24-1
TGTGCCACCAGTGATCCTCCAGGGGGTACTTCACCCCTCCACTTT
CATSDPPGGTSPLHF